The 2 T cell receptor beta chains presented below share a single source sample, sequenced in a study of OX40 agonist ivuxolimab in advanced cancers. Data came from immunoSEQ multiplex PCR; TCRdb stores just in-frame clones and leaves some out. The sample consists of about 130,000 clones, around 93% of them appearing once. The sequencing used CD4+ or CD8+ T cells sorted from blood, collected in a trial of the OX40 agonist ivuxolimab. The source of these receptors is an adult with an advanced solid tumor such as melanoma, head and neck, liver or kidney cancer.

The genes are TRBV9 and TRBJ2-5, with D maybe TRBD1 (5 bases). The ends were cut back, 0 bases at V and 4 bases at J, with 16 bases in the middle. Germline-derived CDR1 and CDR2 are SGDLS and YYNGEE. The CDR3 covers 16 residues. In DNA form, the CDR3 reads TGTGCCAGCAGCGTAGGTGGCAGGGTGAATGGAGAGACCCAGTACTTC. Its protein product is CASSVGGRVNGETQYF.

The CDR3 DNA is TGCGCCAGCAGCTGGATTCGCCAGGGGCGAACCTACGAGCAGTACTTC. Its protein is CASSWIRQGRTYEQYF. The chain carries TRBV5-1 and TRBJ2-5, with D maybe TRBD1 (6 bases). The assigned J gene may be wrong: the sequence end matches TRBJ2-7 better. The CDR3 sequence is 16 residues long. CDR1 and CDR2 (germline): SGHRS, YFSETQ.